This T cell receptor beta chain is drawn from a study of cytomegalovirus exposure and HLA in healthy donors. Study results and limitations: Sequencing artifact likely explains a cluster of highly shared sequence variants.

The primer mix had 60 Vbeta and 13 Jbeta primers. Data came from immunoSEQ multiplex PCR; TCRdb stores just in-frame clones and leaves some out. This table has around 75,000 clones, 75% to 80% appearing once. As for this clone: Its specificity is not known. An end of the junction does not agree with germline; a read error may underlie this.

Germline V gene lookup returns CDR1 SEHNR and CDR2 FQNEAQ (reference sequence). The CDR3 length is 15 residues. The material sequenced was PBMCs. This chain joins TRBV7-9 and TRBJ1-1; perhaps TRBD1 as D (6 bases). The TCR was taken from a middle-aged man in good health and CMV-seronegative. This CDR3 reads CSSSLGQGPYTEAFF. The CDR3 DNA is TGTTCCAGCAGCTTAGGTCAGGGGCCTTACACTGAAGCTTTCTTT. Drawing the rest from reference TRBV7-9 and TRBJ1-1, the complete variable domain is DTGVSQNPRHKITKRGQNVTFRCDPISEHNRLYWYRQTLGQGPEFLTYFQNEAQLEKSRLLSDRFSAERPKGSFSTLEIQRTEQGDSAMYLCSSSLGQGPYTEAFFGQGTRLTVV.